This passage covers 19 T cell receptor beta chains from one sample sequenced in a study of siplizumab effects on memory and regulatory T cells. Here immunoSEQ multiplex PCR was the method, and the copy in TCRdb shows in-frame clones only, minus some. This sample has some 75,000 clones, with roughly 93% found just once. Input material: CD8+ T cells sorted from blood. The receptor source for this set is a human donor in good health.

DNA for the CDR3: TGTGCCAGCAGCGCGGACAGTGACGAGCAGTACTTC. Its protein is CASSADSDEQYF. The chain recombines TRBV9 with TRBJ2-7; tentative D call: TRBD1 (6 bases). The CDR3 has 12 amino acids. Trimming cost V 3 bases and J 5 bases, with 9 bases left between them. Per the germline V gene, CDR1 is SGDLS and CDR2 is YYNGEE.

The chain uses TRBV6-6 and TRBJ2-3; 8 nucleotides align to TRBD1. This CDR3 comprises 14 residues. J was trimmed by 2 bases and V by 4 bases; bases with no gene match: 2. In germline, CDR1 is MNHNY, CDR2 SVGAGI (reference sequence). The CDR3: CASSSQGATDTQYF. The CDR3 DNA follows: TGTGCCAGCAGTTCCCAGGGGGCCACAGATACGCAGTATTTT.

The chain couples TRBV11-2 to TRBJ2-5; TRBD2 matches 13 bases. CDR3 size: 16 residues. The V gene's germline CDR1 is SGHAT and CDR2 FQNNGV. Germline trimming cut 4 bases from V and 1 base from J; bases unmatched to any gene: 3. In DNA, the CDR3 is TGTGCCAGCAGCTCGGGACTAGCGGGACCCCAAGAGACCCAGTACTTC. The encoded protein is CASSSGLAGPQETQYF.

The chain couples TRBV10-3 to TRBJ2-5; maybe TRBD2 (6 bases). The V gene lost 3 bases and the J gene lost 4 bases, with 9 bases spanning the gap. CDR3 length: 13 residues. The germline CDR1 and CDR2 sequences are ENHRY and SYGVKD. The CDR3 region is CAISDVAAETQYF. The CDR3 DNA reads TGTGCCATCAGTGATGTAGCGGCAGAGACCCAGTACTTC.

The rearrangement links TRBV4-1 to TRBJ1-1; D gene uncertain. The V end was cut by 4 bases, the J end by 1 base, with 13 bases between. The CDR3 runs 15 residues. The V gene's germline CDR1 is MGHRA and CDR2 YSYEKL. CDR3 protein: CASSLRADGNTEAFF. As DNA, the CDR3 is TGCGCCAGCAGCCTTCGGGCCGATGGGAACACTGAAGCTTTCTTT.

This chain uses TRBV7-9 with TRBJ2-7; D unresolved. Germline values: CDR1 SEHNR, CDR2 FQNEAQ (reference sequence). V was cut by 5 bases and J by 4 bases, with 12 bases left in between. The CDR3 consists of 13 residues. The CDR3 here is CASSPSGVYEQYF. Written as DNA, the CDR3 is TGTGCCAGCAGCCCCTCTGGGGTGTACGAGCAGTACTTC.

J is TRBJ2-7 and V is TRBV6-5; D assignment may be TRBD1 or TRBD2 (5 bases each). CDR3 length: 14 residues. V gave up 5 bases and J gave up 3 bases, with 14 bases separating them. The germline gives CDR1 MNHEY, CDR2 SVGAGI. CDR3 in DNA: TGTGCCAGCAGTCCCTGGGACGGATACTACGAGCAGTACTTC. Translating it yields CASSPWDGYYEQYF.

The chain links TRBV27 to TRBJ2-7, with 11 bases matching TRBD1. Germline V gene data show CDR1 as MNHEY and CDR2 as SMNVEV (reference sequence). The CDR3 extends over 15 amino acids. Trimming cost V 3 bases and J 4 bases; bases outside gene matches: 5. The CDR3 DNA reads TGTGCCAGCAGTTTTGGGACAGGGGGGAGTTACGAGCAGTACTTC. Its protein product is CASSFGTGGSYEQYF.

A single count supports this clone. The chain uses TRBV7-6 and TRBJ2-3; 9 nucleotides agree with TRBD2. The germline V gene encodes CDR1 SGHVS and CDR2 FNYEAQ. The CDR3 totals 17 residues. V lost 5 bases, J lost 4 bases, and 13 bases stayed unmatched. As DNA, the CDR3 is TGTGCCAGCAGCGCCCTACCCGCGGGGGGGCCATCAGATACGCAGTATTTT. Translating gives CASSALPAGGPSDTQYF.

This clone is a singleton in its sample. The chain recombines TRBV5-6 with TRBJ2-7; no firm D call. Germline CDR1 is SGHDT and CDR2 is YYEEEE. V lost 0 bases and J 3 bases, leaving 7 bases between the germline ends. The CDR3 runs to 13 residues. The CDR3 loop is CASSLAEGYEQYF. The CDR3 nucleotides are TGTGCCAGCAGCTTGGCAGAAGGCTACGAGCAGTACTTC. The whole variable domain, remainder taken from reference TRBV5-6 and TRBJ2-7, is DAGVTQSPTHLIKTRGQQVTLRCSPKSGHDTVSWYQQALGQGPQFIFQYYEEEERQRGNFPDRFSGHQFPNYSSELNVNALLLGDSALYLCASSLAEGYEQYFGPGTRLTVT.

V usage is TRBV2 and J usage is TRBJ1-1; the match to TRBD1 covers 11 bases. CDR1 is SNHLY and CDR2 is FYNNEI in the germline V gene. This CDR3 contains 12 residues. Germline trimming cut 8 bases from V and 11 bases from J; bases unmatched to any gene: 7. In DNA, the CDR3 is TGTGCCAGCCGGGACAGGGGGATTGCGGCTTTCTTT. Translation: CASRDRGIAAFF.

The chain employs TRBV9 and TRBJ2-1; 10 nucleotides line up with TRBD1. The length of the CDR3 is 16 residues. Germline V CDR1 and CDR2: SGDLS, YYNGEE. V shed 4 bases and J 8 bases; nucleotides not matched to a gene: 12. CDR3 region: CASSNNRDRGGYEQFF. CDR3 nucleotides: TGTGCCAGCAGCAACAACCGGGACAGGGGTGGCTATGAGCAGTTCTTC.

This chain's CDR3 is CASSVVGEGTQYF. The CDR3 nucleotides read TGTGCCAGCAGCGTAGTCGGAGAAGGGACCCAGTACTTC. The chain employs TRBV9 and TRBJ2-5; D is unresolved. Between the trimmed V and J ends, which lost 0 bases and 7 bases, there was a span of 10 bases. Germline V lookup: CDR1 SGDLS, CDR2 YYNGEE. The CDR3 length is 13 residues.

This clone showed up just a few times. This rearrangement joins TRBV19 to TRBJ1-5; the D is unclear. The germline V gene encodes CDR1 LNHDA and CDR2 SQIVND (reference sequence). CDR3 length: 15 amino acids. V was shortened by 7 bases and J by 2 bases, with 15 bases between the two germline ends. DNA for the CDR3: TGTGCCAGTAACCTGGGAAGTAGGGGCAATCAGCCCCAGCATTTT. Translated, it gives CASNLGSRGNQPQHF.

The chain combines TRBV20-1 with TRBJ1-2; D is possibly TRBD1 (5 bases). The CDR3 sequence is 9 residues long. V lost 8 bases and J 6 bases, leaving 7 bases between the germline ends. CDR1 is DFQATT, CDR2 SNEGSKA, per germline (reference sequence). The CDR3 DNA is TGCAGTTCGGGGGATGGCTACACCTTC. It codes for CSSGDGYTF.

The chain links TRBV9 to TRBJ1-3; unclear D gene. V was clipped by 0 bases and J by 7 bases, with 5 bases between them. From germline, CDR1 is SGDLS and CDR2 YYNGEE. The CDR3 runs 12 residues. DNA for the CDR3: TGTGCCAGCAGCGTAGACGGGAACACCATATATTTT. Residues: CASSVDGNTIYF.

This clone showed up just once. The rearrangement links TRBV7-2 to TRBJ1-1, with 11 nucleotides matching TRBD1. The V and J ends lost 4 bases and 5 bases, in that order; junction bases with no gene match: 6. The CDR3 totals 15 residues. CDR1 and CDR2 from the germline V gene are SGHTA and FQGNSA. Written as DNA, the CDR3 is TGTGCCAGCAGCTGGACAGGGGGCCCGGGGACTGAAGCTTTCTTT. Translated: CASSWTGGPGTEAFF.

This clone showed up just once. The chain employs TRBV5-4 and TRBJ2-5; D is tentatively TRBD1 or TRBD2 (6 bases each). V dropped 10 bases and J dropped 5 bases, with 12 bases sitting between them. The CDR3 length is 11 residues. Germline V gene lookup returns CDR1 SGHNT and CDR2 YYREEE (reference sequence). CDR3 protein: CASGGGETQYF. DNA of the CDR3: TGTGCCTCCGGAGGGGGGGAGACCCAGTACTTC.

J is TRBJ2-5 and V is TRBV5-4; 9 bases map to TRBD1. V shed 2 bases, J shed 5 bases, and the junction held 4 bases outside the gene matches. Germline values: CDR1 SGHNT, CDR2 YYREEE (reference sequence). CDR3 size: 14 residues. The CDR3 sequence is CASSFGTGLETQYF. The CDR3 DNA sequence: TGTGCCAGCAGCTTCGGGACAGGGTTGGAGACCCAGTACTTC.